This T cell receptor beta chain appears in the sequencing data of a study of technical replicates of blood from several donors. Deletions cut 6 bases from V and 4 bases from J, with 18 bases between. The CDR3 runs to 15 residues. Germline assignment: CDR1 MDHEN and CDR2 SYDVKM. Data came from immunoSEQ multiplex PCR; TCRdb stores just in-frame clones and leaves some out. The data hold tens of thousands of clones, with nearly 97% observed a single time. The receptor comes from a human donor in good health. Sequenced: T cells isolated from PBMCs. The chain uses TRBV28 and TRBJ2-5; maybe TRBD2 (5 bases). CDR3 coding DNA: TGTGCCAGCAGCCGGAGACGGGGAAGCGGAGAGACCCAGTACTTC. This sequence encodes CASSRRRGSGETQYF.